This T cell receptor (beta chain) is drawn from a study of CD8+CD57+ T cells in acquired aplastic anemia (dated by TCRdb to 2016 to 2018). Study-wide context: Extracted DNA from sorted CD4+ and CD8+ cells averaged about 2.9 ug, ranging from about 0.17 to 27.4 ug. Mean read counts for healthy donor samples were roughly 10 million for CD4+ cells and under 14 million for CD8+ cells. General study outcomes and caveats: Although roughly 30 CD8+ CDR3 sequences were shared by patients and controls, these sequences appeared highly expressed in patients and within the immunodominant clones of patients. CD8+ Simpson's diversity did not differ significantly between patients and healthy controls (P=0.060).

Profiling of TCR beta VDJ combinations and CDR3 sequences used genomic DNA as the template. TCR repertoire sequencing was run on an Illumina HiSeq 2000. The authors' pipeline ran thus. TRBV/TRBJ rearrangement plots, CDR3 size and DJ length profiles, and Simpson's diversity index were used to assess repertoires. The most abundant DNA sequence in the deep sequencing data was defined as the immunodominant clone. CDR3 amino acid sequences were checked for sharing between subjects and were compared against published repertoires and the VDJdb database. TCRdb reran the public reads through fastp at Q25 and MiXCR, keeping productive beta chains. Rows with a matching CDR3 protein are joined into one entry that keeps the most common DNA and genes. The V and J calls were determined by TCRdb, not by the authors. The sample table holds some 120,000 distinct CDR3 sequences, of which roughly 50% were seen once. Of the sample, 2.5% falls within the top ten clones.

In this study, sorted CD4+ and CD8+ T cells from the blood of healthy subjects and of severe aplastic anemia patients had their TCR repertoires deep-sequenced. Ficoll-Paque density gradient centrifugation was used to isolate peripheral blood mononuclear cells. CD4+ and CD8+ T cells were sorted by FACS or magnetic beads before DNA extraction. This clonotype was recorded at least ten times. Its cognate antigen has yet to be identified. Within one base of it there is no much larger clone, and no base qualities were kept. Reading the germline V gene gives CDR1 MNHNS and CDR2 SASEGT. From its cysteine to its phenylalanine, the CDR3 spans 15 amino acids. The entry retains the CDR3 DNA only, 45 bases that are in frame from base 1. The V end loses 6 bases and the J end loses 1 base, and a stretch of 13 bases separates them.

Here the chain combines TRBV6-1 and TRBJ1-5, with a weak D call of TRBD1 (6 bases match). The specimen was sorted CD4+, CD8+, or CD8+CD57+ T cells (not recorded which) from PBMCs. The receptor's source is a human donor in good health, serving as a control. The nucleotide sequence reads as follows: TGTGCCAGCAGCGCAGGGGAGGGAAGCAATCAGCCCCAGCATTTT. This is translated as CASSAGEGSNQPQHF.